This T cell receptor (beta chain) is drawn from a study of shared clonotypes between healthy human individuals. Study results and caveats: Read depth was anticipated to influence clonotype sharing among donors. It was observed that 5% to 6.5% of naive CD4 clonotypes were shared across a few donors.

The CDR3 covers 13 residues. CDR1 is MNHNS, CDR2 SASEGT, per germline. This table comes from immunoSEQ multiplex PCR, and its TCRdb copy is limited to in-frame clones, with some not included. This table has around 2,000,000 clones, about 95% appearing once. Details on this clone: Its target is unknown. Sequence at one end of the junction differs from germline and may be a read error.

Naive CD8 cells lacked CD45RO, underwent positive selection for CCR7 and left out terminally differentiated effector memory CD45RA+ cells. The source is a young man in good health. This chain links TRBV6-1 with TRBJ2-7; TRBD2 is a possible D gene (7 bases). Sequenced material: naive CD8+ T cells sorted from blood. CDR3 nucleotide sequence: TGTGCCAGCAGTGAGCTGGGGGGGCGCGAGAAGTACTTC. It translates to CASSELGGREKYF.